This TCR beta chain was recovered during a study of control samples from healthy donors and cancer patients (TCRdb year 2020). The V and J ends are trimmed by 5 bases and 4 bases, leaving 9 bases between them. Taken from the germline V gene (reference sequence), the CDR1 and CDR2 loops are LNHDA and SQIVND. The CDR3 sequence holds 13 residues, the cysteine and phenylalanine included. Just the 39-base CDR3 DNA is kept, in frame starting at base 1. The library came from the immunoSEQ multiplex PCR assay. TCRdb stores this immuneACCESS table with in-frame sequences only. Part of the clones is absent; in the studies checked, under half of the shortfall reflects unresolved V genes, and no reason is known for the rest. The sample table records about 85,000 clones; around nine tenths of these occur just once. The ten largest clones add up to approximately 6% of the sample. This clone was seen a handful of times. Its antigen is not yet known. One base away there is no much larger clone; base qualities are not given.

This chain joins TRBV19 to TRBJ1-5; the D gene identity is not certain. The sequence was collected from a man aged 50-60 years in good health. The sequencing input was blood. The DNA sequence is given as TGTGCCAGTAGTTCTACAGAAAATCAGCCCCAGCATTTT. It specifies CASSSTENQPQHF.